The entry below describes one TCR beta chain. Antigen specificity is unknown. The patients chosen for sequencing had shown expansion of CD8+CD57+ cells (detected by flow cytometry). The source of the sample is a study of CD8+CD57+ T cells in acquired aplastic anemia. Across the whole study: CD4+ and CD8+ cells, once sorted, gave DNA averaging about 3 ug.

Germline V gene sequence: CDR1 SNHLY, CDR2 FYNNEI. The CDR3 extends over 13 amino acids. The trim removed 5 bases at V and 8 bases at J, leaving 6 bases unmatched. Study-wide findings and caveats: Found in both controls and patients were some 31 CD8+ CDR3 sequences.

TCR beta VDJ combinations and CDR3 sequences were profiled from genomic DNA. TCRdb used MiXCR to reprocess the reads, holding one entry per CDR3 protein. Of 50,000 to 65,000 distinct CDR3 sequences in the sample, around 57% were seen once. This clonotype was obtained from a human donor with aplastic anemia. Sequenced material: sorted CD4+, CD8+, or CD8+CD57+ T cells (not recorded which) from PBMCs. The chain is built from TRBV2 and TRBJ1-1; TRBD1 aligns across 9 bases. The CDR3 bases are TGTGCCAGCAGTACTCGGGACAGGGAAGAAGCTTTCTTT. Amino acid sequence: CASSTRDREEAFF.